These 2 T cell receptor beta chains share one sample of origin, sequenced in a study of blood T cell repertoires in COVID-19. Assay: immunoSEQ multiplex PCR; the TCRdb copy retains only in-frame clones and omits some. Altogether about 180,000 clones are present, 90% to 95% being singletons, with the ten largest covering 0.5% to 0.65%. The sample consisted of peripheral blood. These receptor sequences come from a man over 45 with acute or convalescent COVID-19.

The chain is built from TRBV5-1 and TRBJ2-7, with 12 bases matching TRBD1. Per germline, CDR1 SGHRS and CDR2 YFSETQ. The CDR3 is made up of 14 amino acids. With V trimmed by 4 bases and J by 5 bases, 4 bases remained unmatched. The CDR3: CASSVGTGGNEQYF. The CDR3 bases are TGCGCCAGCAGCGTAGGGACAGGGGGCAACGAGCAGTACTTC.

The CDR3 spells CASSQGLAGGQETQYF. CDR3 coding DNA: TGTGCCAGCAGCCAAGGCCTAGCGGGGGGGCAGGAGACCCAGTACTTC. The chain links TRBV3-1 (or the pseudogene TRBV3-2) to TRBJ2-5, with TRBD2 matching 12 bases. The CDR3 has 16 residues. The trim removed 1 base at V and 5 bases at J, leaving 5 bases unmatched. Germline V gene data show CDR1 as LGHDT and CDR2 as YNNKEL (reference sequence).